The rows below give T cell receptor beta chains drawn from one sample of a study of graft-versus-host responses after intestinal transplantation. Profiling relied on immunoSEQ multiplex PCR, and the TCRdb table lists in-frame clones only, not all of them. The sample has 15,000 to 20,000 clones; 35% to 40% are singletons. The material was alloreactive CD4+ T cells from a mixed lymphocyte reaction culture, obtained before transplantation. The receptors shown here come from a human patient who was an organ donor for intestinal transplantation. CDR3s include the opening cysteine and the closing phenylalanine or tryptophan. Each record gives: clone size, J gene, V gene, D gene, CDR3 DNA, CDR3 protein. The D gene is left open where the match is weak. Clone size is not always given. Where it is, it says once, few, many or a class for expanded clones.

clone_size: .
j_call: TRBJ2-3
v_call: TRBV28
d_call: TRBD1
cdr3_nt: TGTGCCAGCAGTCGCCGACAGGGGGCGACAGATACGCAGTATTTT
cdr3_aa: CASSRRQGATDTQYF

clone_size: medium-sized
j_call: TRBJ1-2
v_call: TRBV4-3
d_call: .
cdr3_nt: TGCGCCAGCAGCCAAGATCTGGGGGGCGGCTACACCTTC
cdr3_aa: CASSQDLGGGYTF

clone_size: .
j_call: TRBJ2-5
v_call: TRBV28
d_call: .
cdr3_nt: TGTGCCAGCAGTTGGGAGTGGGAGACCCAGTACTTC
cdr3_aa: CASSWEWETQYF

clone_size: .
j_call: TRBJ2-3
v_call: TRBV6-1
d_call: TRBD1
cdr3_nt: TGTGCCAGCAGTACAGGGGGTAGCACAGATACGCAGTATTTT
cdr3_aa: CASSTGGSTDTQYF

clone_size: few
j_call: TRBJ2-7
v_call: TRBV7-2
d_call: .
cdr3_nt: TGTGCCAGCAGCCAAGTTGTAGGGTCCTACGAGCAGTACTTC
cdr3_aa: CASSQVVGSYEQYF

clone_size: .
j_call: TRBJ2-1
v_call: TRBV7-2
d_call: .
cdr3_nt: TGTGCCAGCAGCTTAAGTCTAGCGCCGGTTGTGGTGCAGTTCTTC
cdr3_aa: CASSLSLAPVVVQFF

clone_size: .
j_call: TRBJ1-4
v_call: TRBV6-5
d_call: .
cdr3_nt: TGTGCCAGCAGTGAAAGTTGGGGTGAAAAACTGTTTTTT
cdr3_aa: CASSESWGEKLFF

clone_size: .
j_call: TRBJ1-1
v_call: TRBV5-7
d_call: .
cdr3_nt: TGTGCCAGCAGACCCCAGGGACTTGACACTGAAGCTTTCTTT
cdr3_aa: CASRPQGLDTEAFF

clone_size: few
j_call: TRBJ2-1
v_call: TRBV11-2
d_call: TRBD2
cdr3_nt: TGTGCCAGCACCGAGACTAGCGGGGCTATTGAGCAGTTCTTC
cdr3_aa: CASTETSGAIEQFF

clone_size: .
j_call: TRBJ1-3
v_call: TRBV6-5
d_call: .
cdr3_nt: TGTGCCAGCAGTTACGCTGGGAGGGACGGTGGAAACACCATATATTTT
cdr3_aa: CASSYAGRDGGNTIYF

clone_size: few
j_call: TRBJ2-7
v_call: TRBV6-1
d_call: .
cdr3_nt: TGTGCCAGCAGCCGGACGGCCAGCTCCTACGAGCAGTACTTC
cdr3_aa: CASSRTASSYEQYF

clone_size: .
j_call: TRBJ1-1
v_call: TRBV7-2
d_call: .
cdr3_nt: TGTGCCAGCAGCCGTGGACCGGGCGGGGAAGCTTTCTTT
cdr3_aa: CASSRGPGGEAFF

clone_size: few
j_call: TRBJ2-7
v_call: TRBV10-2
d_call: .
cdr3_nt: TGCGCCAGCAGCAGACATATCTCCTACGAGCAGTACTTC
cdr3_aa: CASSRHISYEQYF

clone_size: few
j_call: TRBJ2-7
v_call: TRBV18
d_call: .
cdr3_nt: TGTGCCAGCTCACCCCAACAGGGACCCTCCTACGAGCAGTACTTC
cdr3_aa: CASSPQQGPSYEQYF

clone_size: .
j_call: TRBJ2-2
v_call: TRBV7-2
d_call: TRBD1
cdr3_nt: TGTGCCAGCAGCCGACAGGGGCCGAACACTGGGGAGCTGTTTTTT
cdr3_aa: CASSRQGPNTGELFF

clone_size: .
j_call: TRBJ2-2
v_call: TRBV4-1
d_call: TRBD2
cdr3_nt: TGCGCCAGCAGTTCGCGGGAGGGCCCCGGGGAGCTGTTTTTT
cdr3_aa: CASSSREGPGELFF

clone_size: few
j_call: TRBJ2-3
v_call: TRBV6-4
d_call: TRBD1
cdr3_nt: TGTGCCCCGGGACAGATTGAATCTTACGGGAAGTATTTT
cdr3_aa: CAPGQIESYGKYF

clone_size: .
j_call: TRBJ2-7
v_call: TRBV4-1
d_call: .
cdr3_nt: TGCGCCAGCAGCCCTTCGACACGCTACGAGCAGTACTTC
cdr3_aa: CASSPSTRYEQYF

clone_size: .
j_call: TRBJ2-2
v_call: TRBV7-6
d_call: .
cdr3_nt: TGTACCAGCACCCTGACAGGAGGCTCGAACACCGGGGAGCTGTTTTTT
cdr3_aa: CTSTLTGGSNTGELFF

clone_size: medium-sized
j_call: TRBJ1-1
v_call: TRBV7-2
d_call: .
cdr3_nt: TGTGCCAGCAGCCCAAGTATCTCGAACACTGAAGCTTTCTTT
cdr3_aa: CASSPSISNTEAFF

clone_size: .
j_call: TRBJ2-2
v_call: TRBV6-5
d_call: .
cdr3_nt: TGTGCCAGCAAAAGGCTAGCCGCCGACACCGGGGAGCTGTTTTTT
cdr3_aa: CASKRLAADTGELFF

clone_size: .
j_call: TRBJ2-3
v_call: TRBV9
d_call: TRBD2
cdr3_nt: TGTGCCAGCAGCCGGACTAGCGGGAGGGATACGCAGTATTTT
cdr3_aa: CASSRTSGRDTQYF

clone_size: .
j_call: TRBJ1-1
v_call: TRBV28
d_call: .
cdr3_nt: TGTGCCAGCAGCGCTTTGGGTCACTCTGGGACTGAAGCTTTCTTT
cdr3_aa: CASSALGHSGTEAFF

clone_size: few
j_call: TRBJ2-3
v_call: TRBV5-1
d_call: .
cdr3_nt: TGCGCCAGCAGCTCCTCTCTTGGGGATACGCAGTATTTT
cdr3_aa: CASSSSLGDTQYF

clone_size: .
j_call: TRBJ1-4
v_call: TRBV5-5
d_call: .
cdr3_nt: TGTGCCAGCAGCTTGGGGGCAACTAATGAAAAACTGTTTTTT
cdr3_aa: CASSLGATNEKLFF

clone_size: few
j_call: TRBJ1-2
v_call: TRBV19
d_call: .
cdr3_nt: TGTGCCAGTAGTATGGGGGGCTATGGCTACACCTTC
cdr3_aa: CASSMGGYGYTF

clone_size: .
j_call: TRBJ2-1
v_call: TRBV6-1
d_call: .
cdr3_nt: TGTGCCAGCAGGCCTCAGAGCAATGAGCAGTTCTTC
cdr3_aa: CASRPQSNEQFF

clone_size: .
j_call: TRBJ2-1
v_call: TRBV9
d_call: .
cdr3_nt: TGTGCCAGCAGCGTAGTTTCAGCAGATGAGCAGTTCTTC
cdr3_aa: CASSVVSADEQFF

clone_size: few
j_call: TRBJ1-2
v_call: TRBV2
d_call: TRBD1
cdr3_nt: TGTGCCAGCAGTCCCACGAGCAGGGGGCGTGTGTCCGGCTACACCTTC
cdr3_aa: CASSPTSRGRVSGYTF

clone_size: medium-sized
j_call: TRBJ1-4
v_call: TRBV5-6
d_call: .
cdr3_nt: TGTGCCAGCAGCTTATGGGGGATCTCTGAAAAACTGTTTTTT
cdr3_aa: CASSLWGISEKLFF

clone_size: medium-sized
j_call: TRBJ2-2
v_call: TRBV10-3
d_call: TRBD2
cdr3_nt: TGTGCCATCAGTGAGTATAATAGCGGGAGGGACACCGGGGAGCTGTTTTTT
cdr3_aa: CAISEYNSGRDTGELFF

clone_size: few
j_call: TRBJ2-5
v_call: TRBV19
d_call: TRBD1
cdr3_nt: TGTGCCAGTAGTGGATACAGGGGCAGGGGCCAAGAGACCCAGTACTTC
cdr3_aa: CASSGYRGRGQETQYF

clone_size: .
j_call: TRBJ2-3
v_call: TRBV6-1
d_call: TRBD2
cdr3_nt: TGTGCCACCCGCCGGGAGGGTTTAGATACGCAGTATTTT
cdr3_aa: CATRREGLDTQYF

clone_size: .
j_call: TRBJ1-4
v_call: TRBV2
d_call: .
cdr3_nt: TGTGCCAGCAGTGAAGCGCTTAGGGACGAAAAACTGTTTTTT
cdr3_aa: CASSEALRDEKLFF

clone_size: .
j_call: TRBJ1-2
v_call: TRBV5-1
d_call: .
cdr3_nt: TGCGCCAGCAGCGACACTAACTATGGCTACACCTTC
cdr3_aa: CASSDTNYGYTF

clone_size: .
j_call: TRBJ1-1
v_call: TRBV6-6
d_call: .
cdr3_nt: TGTGCCAGCAGTTACAAGGTGATGAACACTGAAGCTTTCTTT
cdr3_aa: CASSYKVMNTEAFF

clone_size: .
j_call: TRBJ2-5
v_call: TRBV5-5
d_call: TRBD1
cdr3_nt: TGTGCCAGCAGCTTCGGACAGGTGCCAGAGACCCAGTACTTC
cdr3_aa: CASSFGQVPETQYF

clone_size: .
j_call: TRBJ2-7
v_call: TRBV7-2
d_call: .
cdr3_nt: TGTGCCAGCAGCTTAGGAGGGAGCCTAACCTACGAGCAGTACTTC
cdr3_aa: CASSLGGSLTYEQYF

clone_size: medium-sized
j_call: TRBJ1-2
v_call: TRBV9
d_call: .
cdr3_nt: TGTGCCAGCAGCCCTACCGTCGCTATCGGGTATGGCTACACCTTC
cdr3_aa: CASSPTVAIGYGYTF

clone_size: .
j_call: TRBJ2-7
v_call: TRBV28
d_call: .
cdr3_nt: TGTGCCAGCAGTCGGGACCTAACCTACGAGCAGTACTTC
cdr3_aa: CASSRDLTYEQYF

clone_size: .
j_call: TRBJ2-3
v_call: TRBV11-2
d_call: .
cdr3_nt: TGTGCCAGCAGCCCTGTGGGGGAATATACTAGCACAGATACGCAGTATTTT
cdr3_aa: CASSPVGEYTSTDTQYF

clone_size: few
j_call: TRBJ2-3
v_call: TRBV11-2
d_call: TRBD2
cdr3_nt: TGTGCCAGCAGCTTAGTCGGTTCTAGCGGGAAGGAAGATACGCAGTATTTT
cdr3_aa: CASSLVGSSGKEDTQYF

clone_size: .
j_call: TRBJ2-7
v_call: TRBV5-6
d_call: TRBD1
cdr3_nt: TGTGCCAGCAGCTTGGGCCCAGGGGGCTACGAGCAGTACTTC
cdr3_aa: CASSLGPGGYEQYF

clone_size: .
j_call: TRBJ1-2
v_call: TRBV6-6
d_call: .
cdr3_nt: TGTGCCAGCAGTTACACAGGGTGGACTGGCTACACCTTC
cdr3_aa: CASSYTGWTGYTF

clone_size: .
j_call: TRBJ2-7
v_call: TRBV28
d_call: .
cdr3_nt: TGTGCCAGCAGTGGGACGACAGCCTACGAGCAGTACTTC
cdr3_aa: CASSGTTAYEQYF

clone_size: .
j_call: TRBJ1-5
v_call: TRBV7-2
d_call: .
cdr3_nt: TGTGCCAGCAGCTTAGCAGGGTTTCAGCCCCAGCATTTT
cdr3_aa: CASSLAGFQPQHF

clone_size: .
j_call: TRBJ2-2
v_call: TRBV29-1
d_call: .
cdr3_nt: TGCAGCGGTCTGGGACAGAACACCGGGGAGCTGTTTTTT
cdr3_aa: CSGLGQNTGELFF

clone_size: .
j_call: TRBJ2-7
v_call: TRBV5-1
d_call: TRBD2
cdr3_nt: TGCGCCAGCAGAAGGACTAGCGGGTTCTACGAGCAGTACTTC
cdr3_aa: CASRRTSGFYEQYF

clone_size: few
j_call: TRBJ1-2
v_call: TRBV6-1
d_call: TRBD1
cdr3_nt: TGTGCCAGCAGGTTGACAGGGAACTATGGCTACACCTTC
cdr3_aa: CASRLTGNYGYTF